This record covers a single TCR beta chain. The germline V gene has CDR1 SGHTA and CDR2 FQGNSA. The V end was cut by 0 bases, the J end by 2 bases, with 17 bases between. CDR3 length: 18 residues. These data are taken from a study of cytomegalovirus exposure and HLA in healthy donors. In the PCR, 60 Vbeta and 13 Jbeta primers were used. Assay: immunoSEQ multiplex PCR; the TCRdb copy retains only in-frame clones and omits some. The profile covers about 130,000 clones, with approximately 80% appearing a single time and roughly 2.5% taken by the ten largest. This rearrangement joins TRBV7-2 to TRBJ1-5, with a possible D match to TRBD1 (6 bases). This TCR came from a boy younger than 10 in good health and CMV-seronegative. Source material: PBMCs. The CDR3, as DNA: TGTGCCAGCAGCTTAGCCGGGGGGCAAGGTTGGGGCAATCAGCCCCAGCATTTT. Residues: CASSLAGGQGWGNQPQHF.